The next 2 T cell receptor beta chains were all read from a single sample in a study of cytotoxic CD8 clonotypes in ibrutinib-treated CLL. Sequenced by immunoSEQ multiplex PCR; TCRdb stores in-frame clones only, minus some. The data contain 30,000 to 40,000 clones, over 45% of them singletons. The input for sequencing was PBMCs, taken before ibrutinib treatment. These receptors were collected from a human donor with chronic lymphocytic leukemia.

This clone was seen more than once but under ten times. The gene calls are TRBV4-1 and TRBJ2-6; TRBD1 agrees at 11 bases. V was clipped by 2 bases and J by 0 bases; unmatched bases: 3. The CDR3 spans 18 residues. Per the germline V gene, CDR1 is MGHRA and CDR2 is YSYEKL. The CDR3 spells CASSQSGTGGSGANVLTF. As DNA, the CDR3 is TGCGCCAGCAGCCAAAGTGGGACAGGGGGCTCTGGGGCCAACGTCCTGACTTTC.

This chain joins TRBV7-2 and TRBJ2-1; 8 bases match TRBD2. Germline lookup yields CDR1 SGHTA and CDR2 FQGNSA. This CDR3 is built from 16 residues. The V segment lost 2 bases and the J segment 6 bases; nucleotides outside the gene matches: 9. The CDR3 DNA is TGTGCCAGCAGCTTATGGGGTGGACTAGCAGGCAATGAGCAGTTCTTC. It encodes CASSLWGGLAGNEQFF.